This T cell receptor beta chain was profiled in a study of PD-L1 blockade in urothelial cancer. Turning to the study itself: Male sex and bladder-origin urothelial cancer characterized most of the roughly 29 patients. Typically, measured as a median, blood samples had about 140,000 T cells.

The investigators introduced synthetic TCR analog templates into each PCR as spikes. Clones were read by immunoSEQ multiplex PCR, and TCRdb kept only the in-frame ones, dropping some. The sample shows 48,000 or so clones, 70% to 90% of them seen only once. The germline V gene has CDR1 WNHNN and CDR2 SYGVQD (reference sequence). The CDR3 is made up of 14 amino acids. The trim removed 6 bases at V and 8 bases at J, leaving 5 bases unmatched. Indicated time point: peripheral blood 6 weeks after treatment start. Between 1 and 8 samples per patient were obtained, pretreatment and on-treatment. The source was PBMCs, collected around atezolizumab (anti-PD-L1) treatment. The receptor was isolated from a man between 65 and 85 years old with urothelial cancer. This chain joins TRBV10-1 and TRBJ2-3, with 13 bases that match TRBD2. CDR3 in amino acids: CASSPGLAGATQYF. The CDR3 DNA is TGCGCCAGCAGCCCCGGACTAGCGGGAGCTACGCAGTATTTT.